This TCR beta chain came from a study of blood T cell repertoires in COVID-19. Study at large: Samples of COVID-19 (acute and convalescent) were obtained from the United States, Italy and Spain.

The V and J ends lost 0 bases and 2 bases respectively, with 11 bases between them. The V gene's germline CDR1 is SGHRS and CDR2 YFSETQ. The CDR3 loop spans 15 amino acids. Allocation to cohorts depended on clinical history reported by the participants. Only in-frame clones appear in the TCRdb table, and some are missing; sequencing was by immunoSEQ multiplex PCR. Of 150,000 to 200,000 clones listed, 65% to 90% are singletons. The chain employs TRBV5-1 and TRBJ1-2; TRBD1 is a possible D gene (5 bases). The clonotype was recovered from a man aged 50-60 years who had recovered from COVID-19. Source material: PBMCs or T cells enriched from blood (not recorded which). This CDR3 reads CASSLVGRANYGYTF. In DNA form, the CDR3 reads TGCGCCAGCAGCTTGGTAGGCAGGGCCAACTATGGCTACACCTTC.